This T cell receptor beta chain was sequenced during a study of T cell changes during pregnancy in multiple sclerosis. Data came from immunoSEQ multiplex PCR; TCRdb stores just in-frame clones and leaves some out. The table shows tens of thousands of clones, with roughly nine tenths occurring only once. This clone was observed once. This material consisted of CD4+ T cells from peripheral blood mononuclear cells, taken in the third trimester of pregnancy. This TCR was sampled from a female donor in good health, enrolled as a control in a pregnancy study.

CDR3 region: CATSPADTRGNQPQHF. DNA for the CDR3: TGTGCCACCAGCCCCGCAGATACACGGGGCAATCAGCCCCAGCATTTT. The chain recombines TRBV15 with TRBJ1-5; D call uncertain. Germline V gene lookup returns CDR1 LNHNV and CDR2 YYDKDF (reference sequence). V dropped 5 bases and J dropped 2 bases, with 16 bases sitting between them. This CDR3 has 16 residues.